The entry below describes one T cell receptor beta chain. Antigen unknown. Here immunoSEQ multiplex PCR was the method, and the copy in TCRdb shows in-frame clones only, minus some. This table has roughly 16,000 clones, 60% to 80% appearing once. The length of the CDR3 is 13 residues. The germline V gene encodes CDR1 KGHSH and CDR2 LQKENI. V was shortened by 4 bases and J by 2 bases, with 8 bases between the two germline ends. This specimen comes from a study of CD4+ T cells in melanoma. Whole-study results and caveats: CD8+ T cell, macrophage and B cell function reportedly correlated with neoantigen-specific CD4+ T cells. Reportedly, melanoma neoantigen-specific CD4+ T cells showed varied differentiation states.

Sequencing was carried out using cells from a culture (not recorded whether cultured in vitro). The clonotype was recovered from a human donor with melanoma. V usage is TRBV18 and J usage is TRBJ2-5; D remains unclear. In DNA form, the CDR3 reads TGTGCCAGCTCACTCGACCATCAAGAGACCCAGTACTTC. Translation: CASSLDHQETQYF.